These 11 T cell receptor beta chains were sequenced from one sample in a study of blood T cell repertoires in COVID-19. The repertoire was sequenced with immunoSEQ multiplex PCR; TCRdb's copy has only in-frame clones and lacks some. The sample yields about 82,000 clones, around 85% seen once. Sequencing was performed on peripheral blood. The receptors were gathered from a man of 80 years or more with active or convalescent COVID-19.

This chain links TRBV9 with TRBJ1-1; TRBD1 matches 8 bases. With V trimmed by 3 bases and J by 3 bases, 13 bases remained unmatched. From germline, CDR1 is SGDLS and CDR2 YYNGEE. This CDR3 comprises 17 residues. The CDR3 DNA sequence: TGTGCCAGCAGCGCACCACCAGGACAGGGTGGGCACACTGAAGCTTTCTTT. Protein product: CASSAPPGQGGHTEAFF.

The CDR3 loop reads CASSLAFREQYV. For the CDR3, the DNA is TGTGCCAGCAGCTTGGCCTTTCGTGAGCAGTACGTC. This chain connects TRBV5-5 to TRBJ2-7; D call uncertain. The germline V and J ends were trimmed by 0 bases and 7 bases, with 8 bases remaining between them. The germline CDR1 and CDR2 sequences are SGHKS and YYEKEE (reference sequence). The CDR3 loop spans 12 amino acids.

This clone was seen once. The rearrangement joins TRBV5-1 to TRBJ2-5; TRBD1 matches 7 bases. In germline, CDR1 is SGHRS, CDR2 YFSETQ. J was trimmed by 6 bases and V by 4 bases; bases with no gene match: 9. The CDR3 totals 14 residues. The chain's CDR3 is CASSRDRLRKTQYF. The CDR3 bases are TGCGCCAGCAGCCGGGACAGACTTCGGAAGACCCAGTACTTC.

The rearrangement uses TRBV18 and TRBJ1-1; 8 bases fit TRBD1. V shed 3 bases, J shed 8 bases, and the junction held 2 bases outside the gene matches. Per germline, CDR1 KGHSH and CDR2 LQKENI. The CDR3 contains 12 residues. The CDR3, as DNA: TGTGCCAGCTCACCGCGGACAGGGGAAGCTTTCTTT. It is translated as CASSPRTGEAFF.

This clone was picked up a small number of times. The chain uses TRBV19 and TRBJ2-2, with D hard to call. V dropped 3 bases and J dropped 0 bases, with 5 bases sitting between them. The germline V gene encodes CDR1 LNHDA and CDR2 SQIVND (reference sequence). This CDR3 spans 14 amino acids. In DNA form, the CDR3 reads TGTGCCAGTAGTATCCCAGCGAACACCGGGGAGCTGTTTTTT. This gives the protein CASSIPANTGELFF. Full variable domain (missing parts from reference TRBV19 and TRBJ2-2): DGGITQSPKYLFRKEGQNVTLSCEQNLNHDAMYWYRQDPGQGLRLIYYSQIVNDFQKGDIAEGYSVSREKKESFPLTVTSAQKNPTAFYLCASSIPANTGELFFGEGSRLTVL.

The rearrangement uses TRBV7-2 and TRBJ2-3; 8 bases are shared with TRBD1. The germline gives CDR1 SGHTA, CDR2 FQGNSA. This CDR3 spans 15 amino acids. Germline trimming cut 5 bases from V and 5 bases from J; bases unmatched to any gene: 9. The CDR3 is CASSPGQGAVDTQYF. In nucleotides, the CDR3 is TGTGCCAGCAGCCCTGGGCAGGGGGCAGTAGATACGCAGTATTTT.

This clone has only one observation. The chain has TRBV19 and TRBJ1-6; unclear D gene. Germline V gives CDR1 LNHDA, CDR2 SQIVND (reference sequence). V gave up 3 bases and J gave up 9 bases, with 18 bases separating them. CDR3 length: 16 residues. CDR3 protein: CASSIGARAGGSPLHF. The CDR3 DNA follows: TGTGCCAGTAGTATTGGCGCACGAGCCGGCGGTTCACCCCTCCACTTT.

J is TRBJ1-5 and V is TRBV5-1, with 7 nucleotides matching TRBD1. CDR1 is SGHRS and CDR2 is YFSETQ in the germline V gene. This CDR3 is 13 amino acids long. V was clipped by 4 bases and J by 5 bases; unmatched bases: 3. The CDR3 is CASSAQGDQPQHF. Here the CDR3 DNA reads TGCGCCAGCAGCGCGCAGGGGGATCAGCCCCAGCATTTT.

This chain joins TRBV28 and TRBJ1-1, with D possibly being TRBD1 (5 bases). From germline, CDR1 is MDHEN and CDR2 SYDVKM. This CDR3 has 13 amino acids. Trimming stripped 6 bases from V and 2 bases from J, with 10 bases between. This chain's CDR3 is CASSLGPNTEAFF. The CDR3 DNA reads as TGTGCCAGCAGCCTGGGGCCCAACACTGAAGCTTTCTTT.

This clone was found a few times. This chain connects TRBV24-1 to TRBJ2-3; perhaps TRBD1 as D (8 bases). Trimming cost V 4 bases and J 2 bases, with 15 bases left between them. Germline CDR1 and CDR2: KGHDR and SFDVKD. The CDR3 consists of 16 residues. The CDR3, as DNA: TGTGCCACCAGTGACACTACAGGGGGGGACACAGATACGCAGTATTTT. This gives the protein CATSDTTGGDTDTQYF.

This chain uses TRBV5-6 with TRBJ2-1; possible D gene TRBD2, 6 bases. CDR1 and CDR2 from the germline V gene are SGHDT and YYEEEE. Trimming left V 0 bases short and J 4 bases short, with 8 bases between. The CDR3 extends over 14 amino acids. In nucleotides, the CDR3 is TGTGCCAGCAGCTTGGTTAGCGGTTACAATGAGCAGTTCTTC. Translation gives CASSLVSGYNEQFF.